These 24 T cell receptor beta chains were sequenced from one sample in a study of cytomegalovirus exposure and HLA in healthy donors. The PCR contained 60 Vbeta and 13 Jbeta primers. TCRdb's copy holds only in-frame clones and misses some; the assay was immunoSEQ multiplex PCR. The sample shows around 91,000 clones, about three quarters of them seen only once. Sequencing input: PBMCs. The receptors here all came from a woman aged 40 to 49 in good health and CMV-seropositive.

This sequence joins TRBV6-6 and TRBJ2-5, with D unresolved. The J call may be incorrect, as the DNA end agrees better with TRBJ2-7. The CDR3 is made up of 16 amino acids. Germline values: CDR1 MNHNY, CDR2 SVGAGI (reference sequence). CDR3 bases: TGTGCCAGCAGTCCCTCGGGTTTCCCAGAGCCCTACGAGCAGTACTTC. It specifies CASSPSGFPEPYEQYF.

The chain carries TRBV7-9 and TRBJ1-3; D is undetermined. Germline V gene sequence: CDR1 SEHNR, CDR2 FQNEAQ (reference sequence). The CDR3 consists of 16 residues. V gave up 4 bases and J gave up 0 bases, with 13 bases separating them. For the CDR3, the DNA is TGTGCCAGCAGCTCAGCCTCCTCCTACTCTGGAAACACCATATATTTT. Translating it yields CASSSASSYSGNTIYF.

The chain couples TRBV5-1 to TRBJ2-1, with 7 nucleotides matching TRBD2. CDR1 SGHRS and CDR2 YFSETQ come from the germline V gene. With 4 bases clipped from V and 9 bases from J, the junction kept 13 bases outside the gene matches. The CDR3 consists of 15 residues. CDR3 region: CASSPVGLEITEQFF. CDR3 nucleotides: TGCGCCAGCAGCCCAGTTGGACTAGAGATAACTGAGCAGTTCTTC.

The chain links TRBV7-2 to TRBJ2-1, with D possibly matching TRBD2 (6 bases). Germline CDR1 and CDR2: SGHTA and FQGNSA. V lost 4 bases and J lost 7, with 17 bases in between. The CDR3 totals 15 residues. DNA of the CDR3: TGTGCCAGCAGCTCTGTTCGGGGGATTAGAAATGAGCAGTTCTTC. Translated, it gives CASSSVRGIRNEQFF.

The chain employs TRBV28 and TRBJ2-7; D remains unclear. The germline CDR1 and CDR2 sequences are MDHEN and SYDVKM. This CDR3 is 16 amino acids long. The V end was cut by 9 bases, the J end by 3 bases, with 24 bases between. In DNA form, the CDR3 reads TGTGCCAGGACCGGGTTGGCGCCTCCTACGAGCTACGAGCAGTACTTC. It specifies CARTGLAPPTSYEQYF.

V gene TRBV29-1 combines with J gene TRBJ2-7; no definite D call. This CDR3 region has 12 residues. Germline-derived CDR1 and CDR2 are SQVTM and ANQGSEA. With 3 bases removed from V and 3 bases from J, the gap between germline ends came to 9 bases. This CDR3 is CSVEAGYYEQYF. The CDR3 nucleotides are TGCAGCGTTGAGGCAGGATACTACGAGCAGTACTTC.

This clone was picked up one time. The chain couples TRBV5-6 to TRBJ1-2; D is uncertain. Trimming took off 0 bases at V and 4 bases at J, with 10 bases between the two ends. This CDR3 has 14 residues. From germline, CDR1 is SGHDT and CDR2 YYEEEE. CDR3 amino acids: CASSLVVTGYGYTF. For the CDR3, the DNA is TGTGCCAGCAGCTTGGTTGTGACGGGCTATGGCTACACCTTC.

V is TRBV28 and J is TRBJ2-3; 9 bases are a match to TRBD1. There are 16 residues in the CDR3. Losses at the gene ends were 5 bases for V and 3 bases for J; bases not matched to a gene: 9. The germline gives CDR1 MDHEN, CDR2 SYDVKM. This CDR3 is CASSGRGTGLTDTQYF. DNA of the CDR3: TGTGCCAGCAGTGGCCGCGGGACAGGGTTGACAGATACGCAGTATTTT.

This chain connects TRBV7-3 to TRBJ2-3; 7 bases are shared with TRBD2. Trimming at V came to 2 bases and at J to 1 base, leaving 6 bases not matched to a gene. The germline gives CDR1 SGHTA, CDR2 FQGTGA. This CDR3 spans 16 amino acids. CDR3 loop: CASSLYGLEGTDTQYF. The CDR3 DNA is TGTGCCAGCAGCTTATATGGACTAGAGGGCACAGATACGCAGTATTTT.

V is TRBV11-3 and J is TRBJ2-5, with 7 nucleotides matching TRBD2. V shed 3 bases and J 5 bases; nucleotides not matched to a gene: 9. CDR3 length equals 15 residues. CDR1 and CDR2 (germline): SGHNT, YENEEA. The CDR3 is CASSFLAASVETQYF. CDR3 DNA sequence: TGTGCCAGCAGCTTTCTAGCGGCCTCCGTTGAGACCCAGTACTTC.

The rearrangement uses TRBV5-1 and TRBJ1-3, with 7 bases that match TRBD1. CDR3 size: 19 residues. Unmatched junction bases numbered 16, after V lost 4 bases and J lost 0 bases. Germline V gives CDR1 SGHRS, CDR2 YFSETQ. The CDR3 spells CASSPSGQQYQFSGNTIYF. The CDR3 DNA sequence: TGCGCCAGCAGCCCCTCGGGACAGCAGTACCAATTCTCTGGAAACACCATATATTTT.

This sequence joins TRBV10-3 and TRBJ2-1, with TRBD2 identical over 10 bases. The CDR3 is 15 residues long. CDR1 and CDR2 from the germline V gene are ENHRY and SYGVKD. After removal of 9 bases from V and 8 bases from J, the junction contained 13 bases not matched to a gene. The CDR3 nucleotides are TGTGCCATAAGGGTCGAGCCTAGCGGGAGAGATGAGCAGTTCTTC. Encoded protein: CAIRVEPSGRDEQFF.

The chain has TRBV6-5 and TRBJ2-3; D gene unclear. Looked up from germline, CDR1 is MNHEY and CDR2 is SVGAGI. The CDR3 extends over 12 amino acids. V lost 4 bases and J lost 1, with 3 bases in between. CDR3 loop: CASSSGTDTQYF. The CDR3 DNA sequence: TGTGCCAGCAGTTCAGGCACAGATACGCAGTATTTT.

This clone showed up just a few times. V usage is TRBV15 and J usage is TRBJ2-7, with TRBD2 matching 7 bases. The CDR3 contains 17 residues. J gave up 0 bases and V 4 bases, and 12 bases lay outside the gene matches. Germline lookup yields CDR1 LNHNV and CDR2 YYDKDF (reference sequence). In nucleotides, the CDR3 is TGTGCCACCAGCACCGAAGGGACTACCGATAACTCCTACGAGCAGTACTTC. Translated, it gives CATSTEGTTDNSYEQYF.

With respect to this clone: The junction departs from germline at one end; a sequencing error may be responsible. This chain joins TRBV2 and TRBJ2-5; D is unresolved. The DNA end lines up better with TRBJ2-7; the J call may be wrong. CDR3 length equals 12 residues. Germline CDR1 is SNHLY and CDR2 is FYNNEI. The CDR3 nucleotides read TGTGCCAGCAGGGAAGATGTATACGAGCAGTACTTC. Translating it yields CASREDVYEQYF.

The rearrangement joins TRBV6-6 to TRBJ2-7; the D gene is possibly TRBD2 (6 bases). V was shortened by 10 bases and J by 0 bases, with 13 bases between the two germline ends. Germline V gene sequence: CDR1 MNHNY, CDR2 SVGAGI (reference sequence). The CDR3 sequence is 13 residues long. CDR3 region: CATLGGNSYEQYF. DNA of the CDR3: TGTGCCACCCTGGGGGGAAACTCCTACGAGCAGTACTTC.

The chain carries TRBV18 and TRBJ2-7; TRBD2 might be the D (6 bases). Germline-derived CDR1 and CDR2 are KGHSH and LQKENI. Trimming shortened V by 3 bases and J by 0 bases, and 12 bases separated the two germline ends. The CDR3 spans 15 residues. CDR3 region: CASSPAGRASYEQYF. CDR3 bases: TGTGCCAGCTCACCGGCGGGGCGGGCCTCCTACGAGCAGTACTTC.

V and J are TRBV7-9 and TRBJ2-2, with TRBD2 identical over 11 bases. Per germline, CDR1 SEHNR and CDR2 FQNEAQ (reference sequence). The CDR3 sequence is 19 residues long. Trimming at V came to 5 bases and at J to 1 base, leaving 12 bases not matched to a gene. CDR3 DNA: TGTGCCAGCAGCCAACCTCCCGGGACTAGCGGCTTGAACACCGGGGAGCTGTTTTTT. This encodes CASSQPPGTSGLNTGELFF.

This chain joins TRBV7-2 and TRBJ1-3; no clear D gene. Looked up from germline, CDR1 is SGHTA and CDR2 is FQGNSA. CDR3 length: 13 residues. V gave up 3 bases and J gave up 7 bases, with 10 bases separating them. Here the CDR3 reads CASSLLQANTIYF. In DNA, the CDR3 is TGTGCCAGCAGCTTGCTCCAGGCGAACACCATATATTTT.

The chain employs TRBV27 and TRBJ1-5; 9 bases match TRBD1. The CDR3 sequence is 16 residues long. With V trimmed by 0 bases and J by 2 bases, 2 bases remained unmatched. CDR1 and CDR2 from the germline V gene are MNHEY and SMNVEV (reference sequence). The CDR3 is CASSLSGQGGNQPQHF. In DNA form, the CDR3 reads TGTGCCAGCAGTTTATCGGGACAGGGCGGCAATCAGCCCCAGCATTTT.

This sequence joins TRBV7-3 and TRBJ2-5, with 7 bases identical to TRBD1. The CDR3 has 14 residues. The junction had 9 bases not matched to a gene; V was cut back by 5 bases and J by 6 bases. Germline V gene data show CDR1 as SGHTA and CDR2 as FQGTGA. The CDR3 spells CASSPEGALKTQYF. The CDR3, as DNA: TGTGCCAGCAGCCCCGAGGGGGCATTGAAGACCCAGTACTTC. Full variable domain (missing parts from reference TRBV7-3 and TRBJ2-5): GAGVSQTPSNKVTEKGKYVELRCDPISGHTALYWYRQSLGQGPEFLIYFQGTGAADDSGLPNDRFFAVRPEGSVSTLKIQRTERGDSAVYLCASSPEGALKTQYFGPGTRLLVL.

V is TRBV28 and J is TRBJ2-2; 8 positions match TRBD1. Germline lookup yields CDR1 MDHEN and CDR2 SYDVKM. Unmatched junction bases numbered 7, after V lost 6 bases and J lost 7 bases. This CDR3 region has 14 residues. CDR3 in DNA: TGTGCCAGCAGCTGGACAGGGAAGGGCGGGGAGCTGTTTTTT. It translates to CASSWTGKGGELFF.

The chain combines TRBV5-1 with TRBJ2-3, with D possibly TRBD1 on 6 matching bases. Trimming took 2 bases from V and 4 from J, leaving 8 bases between them. CDR1 is SGHRS, CDR2 YFSETQ, per germline. This CDR3 spans 13 amino acids. The CDR3 loop is CASSFEGADTQYF. CDR3 DNA sequence: TGCGCCAGCAGCTTCGAGGGGGCAGATACGCAGTATTTT.

This clone appeared a single time. This rearrangement joins TRBV7-9 to TRBJ2-6, with TRBD2 matching over 10 bases. The CDR3 consists of 16 residues. The V and J ends lost 5 bases and 2 bases, in that order; junction bases with no gene match: 3. Germline loops: CDR1 SEHNR, CDR2 FQNEAQ (reference sequence). In DNA, the CDR3 is TGTGCCAGCAGCCCGACTAGCGGGCCTGGGGCCAACGTCCTGACTTTC. This codes for CASSPTSGPGANVLTF.